Listed below are T cell receptor beta chains from one sample, sequenced in a study of identical twins. A single record per CDR3 protein comes from TCRdb applying MiXCR to the 5' RACE reads. The table includes over 500,000 distinct CDR3 sequences, roughly a fifth detected once. This sample was also put to use in a study of T cells expressing NK-cell markers.

Sequencing was carried out using CD4+ T cells sorted from blood. These receptors were taken from a woman between 18 and 29 years old in good health. Both conserved end residues are part of each CDR3. Each record gives: D gene, clone size, J gene, V gene, CDR3 protein, CDR3 DNA. D genes are given only for firm matches. Size tells how often a clone was seen (once, few, many) or the class of an expanded clone, and some rows leave it out.

D: NA; size: many; J: TRBJ1-2; V: TRBV12-3/TRBV12-4; CDR3: CASGRGNYGYTF; DNA: TGTGCCAGCGGACGGGGTAACTATGGCTACACCTTC
D: TRBD1; size: NA; J: TRBJ1-2; V: TRBV5-1; CDR3: CASTPTPTGLRYGYTF; DNA: TGCGCCAGCACCCCAACCCCGACAGGGTTACGATATGGCTACACCTTC
D: TRBD1; size: NA; J: TRBJ2-1; V: TRBV14; CDR3: CASSQNRDRVLF; DNA: TGTGCCAGCAGCCAGAACCGGGACAGGGTGCTCTTC
D: NA; size: NA; J: TRBJ2-3; V: TRBV7-9; CDR3: CASSLSRDGSADTQYF; DNA: TGTGCCAGCAGCTTGAGCCGGGACGGGAGTGCAGATACGCAGTATTTT
D: NA; size: NA; J: TRBJ2-1; V: TRBV5-1; CDR3: CASSLFLEGGGDEQFF; DNA: TGCGCCAGCAGCTTGTTCTTAGAGGGGGGCGGCGATGAGCAGTTCTTC
D: NA; size: NA; J: TRBJ2-3; V: TRBV20-1; CDR3: CSAKTGSTDTQYF; DNA: TGCAGTGCTAAAACGGGGAGCACAGATACGCAGTATTTT
D: NA; size: once; J: TRBJ2-7; V: TRBV3-1; CDR3: CASSPSSSLDEQYF; DNA: TGTGCCAGCAGCCCCTCTAGTTCTCTGGACGAGCAGTACTTC
D: NA; size: NA; J: TRBJ1-5; V: TRBV4-2; CDR3: CASSQLSGDAQHF; DNA: TGTGCCAGCAGCCAACTCTCAGGGGATGCCCAGCATTTT
D: NA; size: few; J: TRBJ2-2; V: TRBV29-1; CDR3: CSVAVVADGELFF; DNA: TGCAGCGTTGCGGTGGTCGCGGACGGGGAGCTGTTTTTT
D: NA; size: NA; J: TRBJ2-5; V: TRBV6-6; CDR3: CASSYSTQTQYF; DNA: TGTGCCAGCAGTTACTCGACTCAGACCCAGTACTTC
D: TRBD2; size: NA; J: TRBJ2-2; V: TRBV10-2; CDR3: CASKREWAGELFF; DNA: TGCGCCAGCAAGCGGGAGTGGGCCGGGGAGCTGTTTTTT
D: TRBD2; size: few; J: TRBJ2-7; V: TRBV27; CDR3: CASSLSVAGGEQYF; DNA: TGTGCCAGCAGCCTTTCGGTAGCGGGAGGTGAGCAGTACTTC
D: NA; size: NA; J: TRBJ2-1; V: TRBV20-1; CDR3: CSARPSGPHNEQFF; DNA: TGCAGTGCTAGACCCAGCGGTCCCCACAATGAGCAGTTCTTC
D: NA; size: NA; J: TRBJ2-1; V: TRBV12-3/TRBV12-4; CDR3: CARRLISGYSYNEQFF; DNA: TGTGCCAGAAGACTGATTAGCGGTTACTCCTACAATGAGCAGTTCTTC
D: TRBD2; size: few; J: TRBJ2-3; V: TRBV7-2; CDR3: CASSSRTSGSTDTQYF; DNA: TGTGCCAGCAGTTCACGGACTAGCGGAAGCACAGATACGCAGTATTTT
D: NA; size: NA; J: TRBJ2-7; V: TRBV6-1; CDR3: CASSRSLQGGYEQYF; DNA: TGTGCCAGCAGCCGGTCTCTACAGGGTGGCTACGAGCAGTACTTC
D: TRBD2; size: NA; J: TRBJ2-3; V: TRBV7-2; CDR3: CASSRLAATDTQYF; DNA: TGTGCCAGCAGCAGGCTAGCGGCCACAGATACGCAGTATTTT
D: NA; size: few; J: TRBJ2-7; V: TRBV7-2; CDR3: CASSLEWGDHEQYF; DNA: TGTGCCAGCAGCTTAGAGTGGGGGGACCACGAGCAGTACTTC
D: NA; size: NA; J: TRBJ2-2; V: TRBV7-2; CDR3: CASSLYGGTGELFF; DNA: TGTGCCAGCAGCTTATATGGGGGAACCGGGGAGCTGTTTTTT
D: TRBD2; size: few; J: TRBJ2-1; V: TRBV20-1; CDR3: CSASSPASGRIYEQFF; DNA: TGCAGTGCTAGTTCCCCTGCTAGCGGGAGAATCTATGAGCAGTTCTTC
D: NA; size: NA; J: TRBJ2-7; V: TRBV20-1; CDR3: CSARTPGGEQYF; DNA: TGCAGTGCCCGGACCCCAGGCGGGGAGCAGTACTTC
D: NA; size: NA; J: TRBJ2-7; V: TRBV10-3; CDR3: CAIGTACSYEQYF; DNA: TGTGCCATCGGGACGGCTTGCTCCTACGAGCAGTACTTC
D: NA; size: few; J: TRBJ2-7; V: TRBV20-1; CDR3: CSANLADYEQYF; DNA: TGCAGTGCTAATTTAGCGGACTACGAGCAGTACTTC
D: TRBD1; size: NA; J: TRBJ1-2; V: TRBV30; CDR3: CAWSSDRVGGYTF; DNA: TGTGCCTGGAGTTCCGACAGGGTTGGAGGCTACACCTTC
D: NA; size: few; J: TRBJ2-3; V: TRBV20-1; CDR3: CSATQTFTPSSTDTQYF; DNA: TGCAGTGCTACCCAGACATTCACCCCCTCTAGCACAGATACGCAGTATTTT
D: NA; size: few; J: TRBJ2-1; V: TRBV7-8; CDR3: CASSARGGDEQFF; DNA: TGTGCCAGCAGCGCCCGAGGAGGGGATGAGCAGTTCTTC
D: NA; size: NA; J: TRBJ2-1; V: TRBV9; CDR3: CASSVGSRGGRKRDEQFF; DNA: TGTGCCAGCAGCGTAGGGTCCAGGGGCGGGAGAAAGAGGGATGAGCAGTTCTTC
D: TRBD1; size: few; J: TRBJ1-5; V: TRBV19; CDR3: CASSDYRGYQPQHF; DNA: TGTGCCAGTAGTGATTACAGGGGTTATCAGCCCCAGCATTTT
D: TRBD2; size: NA; J: TRBJ2-7; V: TRBV20-1; CDR3: CSARVPASGRGEQYF; DNA: TGCAGTGCTAGAGTACCGGCTAGCGGGAGAGGCGAGCAGTACTTC
D: TRBD2; size: few; J: TRBJ2-3; V: TRBV20-1; CDR3: CSAPLRLAVSTDTQYF; DNA: TGCAGTGCCCCCCTAAGACTAGCGGTTAGCACAGATACGCAGTATTTT
D: TRBD2; size: NA; J: TRBJ2-1; V: TRBV6-1; CDR3: CASSPGLAGGLNEQFF; DNA: TGTGCCAGCAGCCCCGGACTAGCGGGAGGACTCAATGAGCAGTTCTTC
D: TRBD1; size: NA; J: TRBJ2-3; V: TRBV10-1; CDR3: CASSDGTGGTDTQYF; DNA: TGCGCCAGCTCGGATGGGACAGGAGGCACAGATACGCAGTATTTT
D: NA; size: few; J: TRBJ1-1; V: TRBV2; CDR3: CASSASRWGATEAFF; DNA: TGTGCCAGCAGTGCTTCGAGGTGGGGGGCCACTGAAGCTTTCTTT
D: NA; size: NA; J: TRBJ1-5; V: TRBV6-2/TRBV6-3; CDR3: CASRTGGQPQHF; DNA: TGTGCCAGCAGGACAGGTGGTCAGCCCCAGCATTTT
D: TRBD2; size: NA; J: TRBJ2-1; V: TRBV20-1; CDR3: CSAQAGIYNEQFF; DNA: TGCAGTGCTCAAGCGGGAATCTACAATGAGCAGTTCTTC
D: NA; size: NA; J: TRBJ1-6; V: TRBV4-3; CDR3: CASSQMEQGGNSPLHF; DNA: TGCGCCAGCAGCCAGATGGAACAGGGAGGTAATTCACCCCTCCACTTT
D: NA; size: few; J: TRBJ1-2; V: TRBV20-1; CDR3: CSARDPSGYTF; DNA: TGCAGTGCTAGAGATCCGAGTGGCTACACCTTC
D: TRBD2; size: few; J: TRBJ2-3; V: TRBV27; CDR3: CASSLAGLADTDTQYF; DNA: TGTGCCAGCAGTTTAGCGGGGCTAGCGGACACAGATACGCAGTATTTT
D: NA; size: NA; J: TRBJ1-6; V: TRBV10-3; CDR3: CAIRFAGGDSPLHF; DNA: TGTGCCATCCGATTCGCGGGGGGGGATTCACCCCTCCACTTT
D: NA; size: NA; J: TRBJ1-2; V: TRBV20-1; CDR3: CSAHDQGYGYTF; DNA: TGCAGTGCTCACGATCAGGGCTATGGCTACACCTTC
D: NA; size: many; J: TRBJ2-1; V: TRBV5-1; CDR3: CASSLDDELEQFF; DNA: TGCGCCAGCAGCCTGGATGATGAGTTGGAGCAGTTCTTC
D: NA; size: NA; J: TRBJ1-1; V: TRBV5-1; CDR3: CASSLGLGVTEAFF; DNA: TGCGCCAGCAGCTTGGGCCTGGGGGTGACTGAAGCTTTCTTT
D: NA; size: many; J: TRBJ1-1; V: TRBV6-5; CDR3: CASSSARAEAFF; DNA: TGTGCCAGCAGTTCCGCCAGGGCTGAAGCTTTCTTT
D: NA; size: NA; J: TRBJ2-1; V: TRBV12-3/TRBV12-4; CDR3: CASSRTQSNEQFF; DNA: TGTGCCAGCAGTCGGACTCAATCCAATGAGCAGTTCTTC
D: NA; size: NA; J: TRBJ2-1; V: TRBV6-5; CDR3: CASSYQRDSPDEQFF; DNA: TGTGCCAGCAGTTACCAAAGAGACTCTCCGGATGAGCAGTTCTTC
D: TRBD2; size: NA; J: TRBJ2-3; V: TRBV7-2; CDR3: CASRLAGGSDTQYF; DNA: TGTGCCAGCCGGCTAGCGGGAGGTTCAGATACGCAGTATTTT
D: NA; size: NA; J: TRBJ1-2; V: TRBV2; CDR3: CASRQAAVGYGYTF; DNA: TGTGCCAGCAGGCAAGCTGCCGTGGGATATGGCTACACCTTC
D: TRBD2; size: NA; J: TRBJ2-1; V: TRBV7-2; CDR3: CASRKGLAGGYNEQFF; DNA: TGTGCCAGCAGGAAAGGACTAGCGGGGGGGTACAATGAGCAGTTCTTC
D: TRBD1; size: NA; J: TRBJ1-1; V: TRBV7-3; CDR3: CASSLQGVPNTEAFF; DNA: TGTGCCAGCAGCTTACAGGGGGTCCCGAACACTGAAGCTTTCTTT
D: TRBD2; size: few; J: TRBJ2-1; V: TRBV6-2/TRBV6-3; CDR3: CASSYPRTSGMTKSSYNEQFF; DNA: TGTGCCAGCAGTTACCCAAGGACTAGCGGGATGACAAAGAGCTCCTACAATGAGCAGTTCTTC
D: NA; size: few; J: TRBJ2-7; V: TRBV20-1; CDR3: CSVILHGNSAGQYF; DNA: TGCAGTGTCATCCTCCACGGTAACTCCGCCGGGCAGTACTTC
D: NA; size: NA; J: TRBJ2-1; V: TRBV7-8; CDR3: CASSPYGAAGQFF; DNA: TGTGCCAGCAGCCCCTATGGGGCCGCCGGGCAGTTCTTC
D: NA; size: few; J: TRBJ1-1; V: TRBV12-3/TRBV12-4; CDR3: CASSQDEGWTEAFF; DNA: TGTGCCAGCAGTCAAGACGAGGGCTGGACTGAAGCTTTCTTT
D: NA; size: NA; J: TRBJ2-7; V: TRBV2; CDR3: CASSDGLPPYEQYF; DNA: TGTGCCAGCAGTGATGGGCTACCACCCTACGAGCAGTACTTC
D: TRBD2; size: NA; J: TRBJ2-7; V: TRBV25-1; CDR3: CASSAASGRAYEQYF; DNA: TGTGCCAGCAGTGCGGCTAGCGGGAGGGCCTACGAGCAGTACTTC
D: TRBD2; size: few; J: TRBJ2-5; V: TRBV29-1; CDR3: CSVAGGTQETQYF; DNA: TGCAGCGTTGCGGGAGGGACCCAAGAGACCCAGTACTTC
D: NA; size: NA; J: TRBJ2-6; V: TRBV20-1; CDR3: CSARVSGSGANVLTF; DNA: TGCAGTGCTAGAGTGAGCGGCTCTGGGGCCAACGTCCTGACTTTC
D: NA; size: NA; J: TRBJ1-1; V: TRBV7-2; CDR3: CASSLVTGQRNTEAFF; DNA: TGTGCCAGCAGCTTAGTAACAGGACAGCGGAACACTGAAGCTTTCTTT
D: TRBD2; size: NA; J: TRBJ2-1; V: TRBV18; CDR3: CASSYLGLAFSYNEQFF; DNA: TGTGCCAGCTCTTACTTGGGACTAGCCTTCTCCTACAATGAGCAGTTCTTC